The rows below give T cell receptor beta chains drawn from one sample of a study of blood T cell repertoires in COVID-19. Repertoires were generated with immunoSEQ multiplex PCR, while TCRdb's copy carries only in-frame clones and drops some. The table records approximately 300,000 clones, about 92% of them present only once. Sequencing was performed on PBMCs or T cells enriched from blood (not recorded which). The receptors were sampled from a woman in her twenties or thirties who had recovered from COVID-19. The CDR3 runs from the conserved cysteine through the conserved F or W. The D gene is left open where the match is weak. For some rows the clone size is stated as once, few or many, or as a class when expanded; others skip it.

13 | TRBJ1-5 | . | . | TRBV19 | TGTGCCAGTAGTACCTCCCGGGGACTCGCGCAGCATTTT | CASSTSRGLAQHF
15 | TRBJ2-3 | . | TRBD2 | TRBV7-2 | TGTGCCAGCAGCCAGGGACTAGCGGGCACAGATACGCAGTATTTT | CASSQGLAGTDTQYF
14 | TRBJ2-2 | . | . | TRBV25-1 | TGTGCCAGCAGTGAATATATTCCTAGCGGGGAGCTGTTTTTT | CASSEYIPSGELFF
14 | TRBJ1-5 | . | . | TRBV7-9 | TGTGCCAGCAGCGCACAGGGCCCCAATCAGCCCCAGCATTTT | CASSAQGPNQPQHF
16 | TRBJ2-2 | . | TRBD2 | TRBV2 | TGTGCCAGCAGTGAAGGGACTAGCGGAAACACCGGGGAGCTGTTTTTT | CASSEGTSGNTGELFF
16 | TRBJ2-1 | . | . | TRBV28 | TGTGCCAGCAGTTTATTCACGGGAAGGACCGGAAATGAGCAGTTCTTC | CASSLFTGRTGNEQFF
12 | TRBJ1-1 | . | . | TRBV2 | TGTGCCAGCATGAGGGTCTGGACTGAAGCTTTCTTT | CASMRVWTEAFF
13 | TRBJ1-3 | . | . | TRBV4-1 | TGCGCCAGCAGCCAGAGAGTTGGAAACACCATATATTTT | CASSQRVGNTIYF
11 | TRBJ2-7 | . | . | TRBV20-1 | TGCAGTGCTAGAAATCCAGGAGGGCAGTACTTC | CSARNPGGQYF
14 | TRBJ2-1 | . | . | TRBV7-2 | TGTGCCAGCAGCTTTTCTGGAGAGGGAGGTGAGCAGTTCTTC | CASSFSGEGGEQFF
14 | TRBJ2-1 | . | . | TRBV28 | TGTGCCAGCAGTTCAGGGGACGTACACAATGAGCAGTTCTTC | CASSSGDVHNEQFF
16 | TRBJ2-3 | . | TRBD1 | TRBV4-1 | TGCGCCAGCAGCCAAGAAGGGACAGGGGTTACAGATACGCAGTATTTT | CASSQEGTGVTDTQYF
17 | TRBJ2-5 | . | . | TRBV6-2/TRBV6-3 | TGTGCCAGCAGTTACCGGCTGGACAGCTACTACCAAGAGACCCAGTACTTC | CASSYRLDSYYQETQYF
13 | TRBJ1-4 | . | . | TRBV11-2 | TGTGCCAGCAGCTTGGGGGAGGTTGAAAAACTGTTTTTT | CASSLGEVEKLFF
16 | TRBJ1-4 | . | TRBD1 | TRBV4-2 | TGTGCCAGCAGCCACGGGACAGGGGGTTTTAATGAAAAACTGTTTTTT | CASSHGTGGFNEKLFF
18 | TRBJ2-1 | . | TRBD2 | TRBV24-1 | TGTGCCACCAGTGATTCGGGTCGTAGCGGGAGCTACTACAATGAGCAGTTCTTC | CATSDSGRSGSYYNEQFF
17 | TRBJ2-3 | . | TRBD2 | TRBV24-1 | TGTGCCACCAGTGAGGGTACCGGGACTAGCGGGAGTTATACGCAGTATTTT | CATSEGTGTSGSYTQYF
13 | TRBJ2-2 | . | . | TRBV7-2 | TGTGTCTCCGAACGAGGGAACACCGGGGAGCTGTTTTTT | CVSERGNTGELFF
15 | TRBJ1-5 | . | . | TRBV15 | TGTGCCACCAGCAGATCCCCGGGGGGAAGTCAGCCCCAGCATTTT | CATSRSPGGSQPQHF
16 | TRBJ2-2 | once | TRBD2 | TRBV5-1 | TGCGCCAGCAGCTCCTTAGCGGGAGAAATGGCCGGGGAGCTGTTTTTT | CASSSLAGEMAGELFF
14 | TRBJ1-2 | . | TRBD1 | TRBV19 | TGTGCCAGTAGGGGACAGGGGGAGATTCGTGGCTACACCTTC | CASRGQGEIRGYTF
15 | TRBJ1-3 | . | . | TRBV11-2 | TGTGCCAGCAGCACCGAATACTACTCTGGAAACACCATATATTTT | CASSTEYYSGNTIYF
15 | TRBJ2-7 | . | TRBD2 | TRBV6-5 | TGTGCCAGCAGTACCGTAGCGGGAGGGCCCTACGAGCAGTACTTC | CASSTVAGGPYEQYF
14 | TRBJ1-5 | . | . | TRBV2 | TGTGCCAGCAGTGATAAGAAAAGAGGCCAGCCCCAGCATTTT | CASSDKKRGQPQHF
18 | TRBJ2-5 | . | TRBD1 | TRBV24-1 | TGTGCCACCAGTAAGAGGGTTGTTGCGGGACAGGGGCCAGAGACCCAGTACTTC | CATSKRVVAGQGPETQYF
15 | TRBJ1-2 | . | . | TRBV7-2 | TGTGCCAGCAGCGCCCGGGACATTGGGAAGGTAGCCTACACCTTC | CASSARDIGKVAYTF
20 | TRBJ2-3 | . | TRBD2 | TRBV3-1/TRBV3-2 | TGTGCCAGCAGCCATCAACCGGGACTAGCGGGGTCCGCCCGCACAGATACGCAGTATTTT | CASSHQPGLAGSARTDTQYF
15 | TRBJ1-2 | . | . | TRBV5-1 | TGCGCCAGCAGTGAAGGACTCACTACCCCGGGTGGCTACACCTTC | CASSEGLTTPGGYTF
15 | TRBJ2-3 | . | TRBD1 | TRBV7-8 | TGTGCCAGCAGCACCGCGGGACAGGGAACAGATACGCAGTATTTT | CASSTAGQGTDTQYF
14 | TRBJ2-5 | . | . | TRBV6-5 | TGTGCCAGCAGTTACTCGCGGAGGGCCGAGACCCAGTACTTC | CASSYSRRAETQYF
17 | TRBJ2-1 | once | TRBD2 | TRBV27 | TGTGCCAGCAGTTTATCGCCTCTAGCGGGATTTAGAAATGAGCAGTTCTTC | CASSLSPLAGFRNEQFF
13 | TRBJ1-2 | . | . | TRBV2 | TGTGCCAGCAGTGCGGAGGGGATGGGAGGCTACACCTTC | CASSAEGMGGYTF
17 | TRBJ1-6 | . | TRBD1 | TRBV27 | TGTGCCAGCAGTTTAGGGTCAGGGGGCGGATATAATTCACCCCTCCACTTT | CASSLGSGGGYNSPLHF
15 | TRBJ2-3 | . | . | TRBV28 | TGTGCCAGCAGTTCTCAGCCCCCCAGGGGAGATACGCAGTATTTT | CASSSQPPRGDTQYF
15 | TRBJ1-2 | . | . | TRBV5-5 | TGTGCCAGCAGCTTTTGGGACACTCCTTCCTATGGCTACACCTTC | CASSFWDTPSYGYTF
17 | TRBJ1-6 | . | . | TRBV11-2 | TGTGCCAGCAGCCAGCAGATAATTATTGGGGCCAATTCACCCCTCCACTTT | CASSQQIIIGANSPLHF
16 | TRBJ2-1 | . | TRBD1 | TRBV4-3 | TGCGCCAGCAGCCAAGGGGGGACAGGGGGACACCATGAGCAGTTCTTC | CASSQGGTGGHHEQFF
15 | TRBJ2-7 | . | TRBD2 | TRBV19 | TGTGCCAGTAGTACGACTAGCGGGACAAGTGGGGAGCAGTACTTC | CASSTTSGTSGEQYF
14 | TRBJ1-2 | . | . | TRBV7-9 | TGTGCCAGCAGCTTAGCGGCAGTGTTTGGTGGCTACACCTTC | CASSLAAVFGGYTF
12 | TRBJ1-2 | . | . | TRBV14 | TGTGCCAGCAGCCCGGACTTCTATGGCTACACCTTC | CASSPDFYGYTF
15 | TRBJ1-1 | . | . | TRBV29-1 | TGCAGCGTTGAAGATCATCAGGGGTTGAACACTGAAGCTTTCTTT | CSVEDHQGLNTEAFF
15 | TRBJ2-3 | once | TRBD1 | TRBV11-3 | TGTGCCAGCAGCCCCGGACAGGTTAACACAGATACGCAGTATTTT | CASSPGQVNTDTQYF
15 | TRBJ1-3 | . | . | TRBV4-1 | TGCGCCAGCAGCCAAGAGGGGCAGGGTGGCTACACCATATATTTT | CASSQEGQGGYTIYF
16 | TRBJ1-2 | . | . | TRBV18 | TGTGCCAGCTCACCGACGATAGGAGATTACGGGGATGGCTACACCTTC | CASSPTIGDYGDGYTF
17 | TRBJ2-5 | . | TRBD2 | TRBV6-2/TRBV6-3 | TGTGCCAGCAGTAACCCACCAGCGGGGAATCTCTTCAGGACCCAGTACTTC | CASSNPPAGNLFRTQYF
15 | TRBJ2-2 | . | . | TRBV9 | TGTGCCAGCAGCTCACCCGGGACACTTACCGGGGAGCTGTTTTTT | CASSSPGTLTGELFF
15 | TRBJ2-1 | . | . | TRBV28 | TGTGCCAGCAGTAAAGGAGGAACTACGTCTAATGAGCAGTTCTTC | CASSKGGTTSNEQFF
15 | TRBJ2-1 | . | TRBD2 | TRBV7-9 | TGTGCCAGCAGCTTAGTCGGCGGGAGTGGCGATGAGCAGTTCTTC | CASSLVGGSGDEQFF
14 | TRBJ2-7 | . | TRBD2 | TRBV30 | TGTGCCTGGAGTAGCGCGGGGGGGCTGTCCGAGCAGTACTTC | CAWSSAGGLSEQYF
12 | TRBJ2-7 | . | TRBD1 | TRBV19 | TGTGCCAGTAGTAGACAGGGTTACGAGCAGTACTTC | CASSRQGYEQYF
15 | TRBJ2-1 | . | . | TRBV28 | TGTGCCAGCACCGATTGGGGGCTGCCTAATCTTGAGCAGTTCTTC | CASTDWGLPNLEQFF
13 | TRBJ1-6 | . | . | TRBV5-1 | TGCGCCAGCAGCTCTAACGAGCAGGGGCCCCTCCACTTT | CASSSNEQGPLHF
15 | TRBJ1-1 | . | . | TRBV18 | TGTGCCAGCTCATTTACCGGCGGCTTGAACACTGAAGCTTTCTTT | CASSFTGGLNTEAFF
16 | TRBJ2-1 | . | . | TRBV5-4 | TGTGCCAGCAGCCCCGGAGGGACCACCGGGGGCAATGAGCAGTTCTTC | CASSPGGTTGGNEQFF
15 | TRBJ1-5 | once | . | TRBV6-5 | TGTGCCAGCAGCCTCCTCCAGGGGAGCAATCAGCCCCAGCATTTT | CASSLLQGSNQPQHF
14 | TRBJ1-2 | once | . | TRBV10-3 | TGTGCCATCAGTGCCTTCAGGGCAGAAGATGGCTACACCTTC | CAISAFRAEDGYTF